This T cell receptor (beta chain) was sequenced for a study of blood T cell repertoires in COVID-19. Study in general: Spain, Italy and the United States supplied samples that represented acute and convalescent COVID-19.

Remarks on this clone: Other DNA sequences in the sample encode the same CDR3.

Source study methods: It was from reference gene primer amplification that nucleated cell counts were estimated. Profiling relied on immunoSEQ multiplex PCR, and the TCRdb table lists in-frame clones only, not all of them. The V and J calls and clone size are taken from that table; D and trimming were inferred from the DNA. Of fewer than 350,000 clones listed, 80% to 90% are singletons. Germline-derived CDR1 and CDR2 are SEHNR and FQNEAQ (reference sequence). Losses at the gene ends were 1 base for V and 10 bases for J; bases not matched to a gene: 6. The CDR3 contains 13 residues. Specimen: PBMCs or T cells enriched from blood (not recorded which). The J gene is TRBJ1-1, the V gene TRBV7-9, with 7 bases matching TRBD1. The TCR was taken from a young man who had recovered from COVID-19. The DNA of the CDR3 is TGTGCCAGCAGCTTAGAGGGGGCCGGCGGAGCTTTCTTT. It is translated as CASSLEGAGGAFF.